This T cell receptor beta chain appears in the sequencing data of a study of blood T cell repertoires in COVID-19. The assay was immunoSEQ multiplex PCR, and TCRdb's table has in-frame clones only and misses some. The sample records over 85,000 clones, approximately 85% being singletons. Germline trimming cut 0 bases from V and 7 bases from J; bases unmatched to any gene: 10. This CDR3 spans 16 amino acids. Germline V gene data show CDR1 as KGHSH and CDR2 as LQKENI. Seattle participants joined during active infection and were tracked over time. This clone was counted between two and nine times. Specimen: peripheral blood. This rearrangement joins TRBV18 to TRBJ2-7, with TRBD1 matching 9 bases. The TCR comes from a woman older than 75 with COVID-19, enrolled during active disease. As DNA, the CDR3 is TGTGCCAGCTCACCACCAACCTGGGACAGGGCTGCGGAGCAGTACTTC. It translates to CASSPPTWDRAAEQYF.